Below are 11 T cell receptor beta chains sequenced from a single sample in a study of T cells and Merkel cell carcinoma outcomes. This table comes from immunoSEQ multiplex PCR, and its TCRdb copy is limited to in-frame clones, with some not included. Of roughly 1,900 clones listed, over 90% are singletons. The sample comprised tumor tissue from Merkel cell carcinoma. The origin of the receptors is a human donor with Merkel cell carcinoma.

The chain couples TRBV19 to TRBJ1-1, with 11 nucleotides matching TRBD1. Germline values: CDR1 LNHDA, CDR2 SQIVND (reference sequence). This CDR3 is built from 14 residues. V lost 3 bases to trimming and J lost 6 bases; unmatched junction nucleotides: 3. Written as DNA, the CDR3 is TGTGCCAGTAGTATCTCGGGACAGGGGGCTGAAGCTTTCTTT. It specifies CASSISGQGAEAFF.

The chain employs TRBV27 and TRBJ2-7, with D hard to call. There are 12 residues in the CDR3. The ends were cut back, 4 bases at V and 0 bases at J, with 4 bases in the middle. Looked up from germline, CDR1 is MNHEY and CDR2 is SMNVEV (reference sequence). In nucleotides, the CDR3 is TGTGCCAGCAGTTCGGGCTCCTACGAGCAGTACTTC. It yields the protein CASSSGSYEQYF.

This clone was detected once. The CDR3 spells CASSPDRGETQYF. The CDR3 DNA reads TGTGCCAGCAGCCCCGACAGGGGCGAGACCCAGTACTTC. V gene TRBV7-2 combines with J gene TRBJ2-5; 8 nucleotides agree with TRBD1. CDR1 and CDR2 (germline): SGHTA, FQGNSA. J gave up 5 bases and V 5 bases, and 4 bases lay outside the gene matches. There are 13 residues in the CDR3.

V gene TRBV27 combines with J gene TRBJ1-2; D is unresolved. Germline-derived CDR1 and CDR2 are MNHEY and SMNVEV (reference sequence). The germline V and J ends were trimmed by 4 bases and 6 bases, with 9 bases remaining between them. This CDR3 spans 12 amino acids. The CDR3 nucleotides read TGTGCCAGCAGTTCCGGTCCCAATGGCTACACCTTC. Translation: CASSSGPNGYTF.

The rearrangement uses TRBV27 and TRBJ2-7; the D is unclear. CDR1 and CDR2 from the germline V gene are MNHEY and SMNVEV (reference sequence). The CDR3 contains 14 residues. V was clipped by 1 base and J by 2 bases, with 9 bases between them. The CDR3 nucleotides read TGTGCCAGCAGTTTATTAGGCAACACCTACGAGCAGTACTTC. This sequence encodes CASSLLGNTYEQYF.

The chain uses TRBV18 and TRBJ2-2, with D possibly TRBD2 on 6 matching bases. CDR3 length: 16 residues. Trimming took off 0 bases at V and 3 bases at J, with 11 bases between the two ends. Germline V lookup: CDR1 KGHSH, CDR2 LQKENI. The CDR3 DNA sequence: TGTGCCAGCTCACCACCGGGGGGTTTGGACACCGGGGAGCTGTTTTTT. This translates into CASSPPGGLDTGELFF.

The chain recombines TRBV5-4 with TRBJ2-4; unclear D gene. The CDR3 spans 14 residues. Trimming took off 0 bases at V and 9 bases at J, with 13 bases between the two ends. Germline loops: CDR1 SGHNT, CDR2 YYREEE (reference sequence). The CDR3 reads CASSLGSGDGIQYF. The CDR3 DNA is TGTGCCAGCAGCTTGGGGTCCGGAGACGGCATTCAGTACTTC.

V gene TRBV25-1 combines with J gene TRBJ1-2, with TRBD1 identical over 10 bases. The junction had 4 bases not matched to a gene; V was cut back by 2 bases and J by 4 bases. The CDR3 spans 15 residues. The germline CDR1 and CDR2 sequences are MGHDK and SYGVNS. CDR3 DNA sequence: TGTGCCAGCAGTGAAAGGGACAGGGGATCCTATGGCTACACCTTC. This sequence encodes CASSERDRGSYGYTF.

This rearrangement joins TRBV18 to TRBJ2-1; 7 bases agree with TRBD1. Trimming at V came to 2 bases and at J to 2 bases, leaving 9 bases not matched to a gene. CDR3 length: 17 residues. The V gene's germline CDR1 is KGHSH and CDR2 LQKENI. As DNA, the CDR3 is TGTGCCAGCTCACCATGGAAGGCAGGGGGTCCCTACAATGAGCAGTTCTTC. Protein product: CASSPWKAGGPYNEQFF.

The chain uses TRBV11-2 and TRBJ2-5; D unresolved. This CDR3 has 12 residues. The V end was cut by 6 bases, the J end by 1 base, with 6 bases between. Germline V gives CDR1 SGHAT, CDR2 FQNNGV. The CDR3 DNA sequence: TGTGCCAGCAGGTCTCCCCAAGAGACCCAGTACTTC. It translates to CASRSPQETQYF.

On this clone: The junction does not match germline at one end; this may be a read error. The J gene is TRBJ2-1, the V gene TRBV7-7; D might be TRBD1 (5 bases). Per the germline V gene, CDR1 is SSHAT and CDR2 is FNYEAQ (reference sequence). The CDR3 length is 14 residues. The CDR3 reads CASSLDQGSYEQFF. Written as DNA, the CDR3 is TGTGCTAGCAGCTTAGACCAGGGAAGCTATGAGCAGTTCTTC.